This TCR beta chain stems from a study of identifying expanded T cells in peripheral blood. Study conclusions and caveats: Differentially abundant clones: around 1.2 between replicates, 16.4 at 2 to 3 weeks, around 19 at four.

TCRdb keeps only in-frame clones here, not all; method: immunoSEQ multiplex PCR. The repertoire holds approximately 110,000 clones, with about 88% as singletons. During the collection period, no donor immune events like infections were recorded. V shed 1 base, J shed 5 bases, and the junction held 5 bases outside the gene matches. The V gene's germline CDR1 is MGHRA and CDR2 YSYEKL. CDR3 length: 15 residues. About this clone itself: Its target is not known.

The sequencing input was blood. The clonotype was recovered from a person aged 18 to 75 in good health. The rearrangement links TRBV4-1 to TRBJ2-1; the match to TRBD2 covers 7 bases. The CDR3 DNA sequence: TGCGCCAGCAGCCAAGGACTAGCAGAAGACAATGAGCAGTTCTTC. This codes for CASSQGLAEDNEQFF.